Below are 8 T cell receptor beta chains sequenced from a single sample in a study of cytomegalovirus exposure and HLA in healthy donors. PCR amplification relied on 60 Vbeta primers (plus 13 Jbeta primers). The assay was immunoSEQ multiplex PCR, and TCRdb's table has in-frame clones only and misses some. The sample shows 180,000 or so clones, about 69% of them seen only once. Sequenced input: PBMCs. All receptors come from a human donor in good health.

The V call is TRBV6-1, the J call TRBJ2-7, with 7 bases lining up with TRBD1. CDR3 length equals 13 residues. The germline CDR1 and CDR2 sequences are MNHNS and SASEGT. After removal of 7 bases from V and 6 bases from J, the junction contained 9 bases not matched to a gene. The CDR3 nucleotides read TGTGCCAGCACCGCGACAGGGTTTGGCGAGCAGTACTTC. Translation gives CASTATGFGEQYF.

This chain uses TRBV11-3 with TRBJ2-2; weak D call: TRBD2 (6 bases). Germline CDR1 and CDR2: SGHNT and YENEEA. CDR3 size: 15 residues. The V and J ends lost 5 bases and 4 bases respectively, with 14 bases between them. DNA for the CDR3: TGTGCCAGCAGCCGTCAGGACGGGAGCACCGGGGAGCTGTTTTTT. Its translation is CASSRQDGSTGELFF. Drawing the rest from reference TRBV11-3 and TRBJ2-2, the complete variable domain is EAGVVQSPRYKIIEKKQPVAFWCNPISGHNTLYWYLQNLGQGPELLIRYENEEAVDDSQLPKDRFSAERLKGVDSTLKIQPAELGDSAVYLCASSRQDGSTGELFFGEGSRLTVL.

The J gene is TRBJ2-1, the V gene TRBV6-1; weak D call: TRBD2 (5 bases). Germline lookup yields CDR1 MNHNS and CDR2 SASEGT. The CDR3 is 15 amino acids. V was cut by 3 bases and J by 4 bases, with 13 bases left in between. CDR3 in DNA: TGTGCCAGCAGTGAGGATTCGAGGGCGTACAATGAGCAGTTCTTC. Translation gives CASSEDSRAYNEQFF.

The chain recombines TRBV19 with TRBJ1-6, with 7 bases matching TRBD1. Germline CDR1 LNHDA, CDR2 SQIVND (reference sequence). This CDR3 comprises 15 residues. With 4 bases clipped from V and 6 bases from J, the junction kept 6 bases outside the gene matches. The CDR3 DNA follows: TGTGCCAGTAGTAGAGTACAGGGGCTTAATTCACCCCTCCACTTT. Protein: CASSRVQGLNSPLHF.

The chain links TRBV7-3 to TRBJ2-1; TRBD2 agrees at 9 bases. The J segment lost 9 bases and the V segment lost 1 base, leaving 13 bases of the junction unmatched. This CDR3 is built from 17 residues. The germline V gene encodes CDR1 SGHTA and CDR2 FQGTGA. The CDR3 sequence is CASSLRRAGGGASEQFF. In DNA, the CDR3 is TGTGCCAGCAGCTTAAGACGAGCTGGCGGGGGGGCATCTGAGCAGTTCTTC.

The CDR3 protein is CASSPGTSEETQYF. The CDR3 bases are TGTGCCAGCAGCCCTGGGACTAGCGAGGAGACCCAGTACTTC. The chain couples TRBV7-9 to TRBJ2-5, with 10 nucleotides matching TRBD2. Per the germline V gene, CDR1 is SEHNR and CDR2 is FQNEAQ (reference sequence). Trimming cost V 5 bases and J 5 bases; bases outside gene matches: 5. The CDR3 spans 14 residues.

This chain connects TRBV4-1 to TRBJ2-2; D is possibly TRBD1 (6 bases). Trimming removed 5 bases from V and 4 bases from J, with 11 bases in between. Germline CDR1 and CDR2: MGHRA and YSYEKL. The CDR3 length is 14 residues. The DNA of the CDR3 is TGCGCCAGCAGCAATAACAGGGCCACCGGGGAGCTGTTTTTT. Protein product: CASSNNRATGELFF.

The genes are TRBV7-9 and TRBJ1-2; the match to TRBD1 covers 8 bases. Germline loops: CDR1 SEHNR, CDR2 FQNEAQ (reference sequence). With 2 bases clipped from V and 0 bases from J, the junction kept 2 bases outside the gene matches. The CDR3 spans 15 residues. CDR3 nucleotide sequence: TGTGCCAGCAGCTTAACGACAGGGGCTAACTATGGCTACACCTTC. Its translation: CASSLTTGANYGYTF.